These 18 T cell receptor beta chains originate from one sample sequenced in a study of blood T cells in healthy people across ages (dated by TCRdb to between 2014 and 2017). The method was 5' RACE. Sequencing instrument: Illumina HiSeq 2500. A second 7 to 11 cycle PCR used a sample-barcoded 5' primer and a J-beta primer mix. Using fastp at Q25 and MiXCR, TCRdb reprocessed the public reads and kept productive beta chains. Records with the same CDR3 protein are collapsed into one entry carrying the most frequent genes and DNA. Here the sample has roughly 800,000 distinct CDR3 sequences; around 36% occur a single time. In total, the top ten clones hold approximately 13% of the sample. Specimen: blood. Receptors originate from a man between 18 and 29 years old in good health.

The chain has TRBV9 and TRBJ2-3, with D possibly matching TRBD1 (7 bases). There are 12 residues in the CDR3. The germline V gene has CDR1 SGDLS and CDR2 YYNGEE. Trimming removed 3 bases at V and 12 bases at J, with 14 bases between. The CDR3 nucleotides read TGTGCCAGCAGCGAAGGAGGGGGCGTTCAGTATTTT. It yields the protein CASSEGGGVQYF.

This clonotype occurred a few times. The chain is built from TRBV5-6 and TRBJ2-1, with 8 bases lining up with TRBD1. Looked up from germline, CDR1 is SGHDT and CDR2 is YYEEEE. Trimming took 3 bases from V and 0 from J; bases not matched to a gene: 2. The CDR3 consists of 15 residues. The CDR3 spells CASSWGQASYNEQFF. Written as DNA, the CDR3 is TGTGCCAGCAGCTGGGGACAGGCCTCCTACAATGAGCAGTTCTTC.

With regard to this clonotype: One end of the junction varies from germline; a read error may be responsible. V and J are TRBV12-3 or TRBV12-4 and TRBJ2-3; the D gene is possibly TRBD2 (5 bases). This CDR3 contains 16 residues. CDR3 residues: CVSTPWFRESTDTQYF. In DNA form, the CDR3 reads TGTGTCAGCACCCCCTGGTTTCGGGAATCCACAGATACGCAGTATTTT.

The chain has TRBV7-9 and TRBJ1-1; D may be TRBD1 (6 bases). V dropped 5 bases and J dropped 8 bases, with 12 bases sitting between them. The CDR3 extends over 12 amino acids. In germline, CDR1 is SEHNR, CDR2 FQNEAQ (reference sequence). In DNA, the CDR3 is TGTGCCAGCAGCCGTCTCCAGGGGGAAGCTTTCTTT. It encodes CASSRLQGEAFF.

The chain links TRBV5-5 to TRBJ2-3, with 8 bases fitting TRBD1. The V gene's germline CDR1 is SGHKS and CDR2 YYEKEE (reference sequence). The CDR3 has 15 amino acids. The V and J ends lost 5 bases and 0 bases, in that order; junction bases with no gene match: 5. The CDR3 DNA reads as TGTGCCAGCAGATACCAGGGGGCGAGCACAGATACGCAGTATTTT. Amino acids: CASRYQGASTDTQYF.

This clonotype was seen many times. J is TRBJ2-3 and V is TRBV9; D not certain. This CDR3 is 16 amino acids long. V lost 4 bases, J lost 0 bases, and 15 bases lay in between. The germline V gene has CDR1 SGDLS and CDR2 YYNGEE. The DNA for the CDR3 is TGTGCCAGCAGCCCCCGTTCCGGTGCTAGCACAGATACGCAGTATTTT. This sequence encodes CASSPRSGASTDTQYF.

This clonotype was detected a few times. The chain uses TRBV5-6 and TRBJ2-1; D is ambiguous. The germline V gene has CDR1 SGHDT and CDR2 YYEEEE. The CDR3 is 15 amino acids. Trimming took off 5 bases at V and 4 bases at J, with 16 bases between the two ends. This CDR3 is CASSPRGVAYNEQFF. The CDR3, as DNA: TGTGCCAGCAGTCCCCGTGGGGTCGCTTACAATGAGCAGTTCTTC.

There are a few counts of this clonotype. The J gene is TRBJ1-2, the V gene TRBV30; TRBD1 matches at 8 bases. Per germline, CDR1 GTSNPN and CDR2 SVGIG (reference sequence). J lost 9 bases, V lost 6 bases, and 9 bases had no gene match. The CDR3 consists of 12 residues. As DNA, the CDR3 is TGTGCCTGCTTCCTCGGGACAGGCAGCTACACCTTC. This codes for CACFLGTGSYTF. Supplemented by reference TRBV30 and TRBJ1-2, the full variable domain reads SQTIHQWPATLVQPVGSPLSLECTVEGTSNPNLYWYRQAAGRGLQLLFYSVGIGQISSEVPQNLSASRPQDRQFILSSKKLLLSDSGFYLCACFLGTGSYTFGSGTRLTVV.

The V and J genes are TRBV20-1 and TRBJ2-5; the D gene is possibly TRBD1 (6 bases). Looked up from germline, CDR1 is DFQATT and CDR2 is SNEGSKA (reference sequence). The CDR3 totals 17 residues. The V end was cut by 3 bases, the J end by 3 bases, with 23 bases between. The chain's CDR3 is CSASSADFTGWEETQYF. DNA of the CDR3: TGCAGTGCTAGTTCTGCGGACTTCACAGGGTGGGAAGAGACCCAGTACTTC.

A remark on this clonotype: One junction end does not reproduce the germline sequence, and a read error may be involved. The gene calls are TRBV6-2 or TRBV6-3 and TRBJ1-6, with TRBD1 as a possible D gene (5 bases). The CDR3 has 16 residues. Germline lookup yields CDR1 MNHEY and CDR2 SVGEGT. The CDR3 coding sequence is TGTGCCAGCAATGTGGGGCACCGCACGGAGAATTCACCCCCCCACTTT. Amino acids: CASNVGHRTENSPPHF.

V is TRBV4-1 and J is TRBJ2-5; the match to TRBD1 covers 9 bases. The J call may be incorrect, as the DNA end agrees better with TRBJ2-4. The CDR3 is 18 amino acids. Germline CDR1 and CDR2: MGHRA and YSYEKL. The CDR3: CASSHVPGTGMAKNIQYF. CDR3 sequence (DNA): TGCGCCAGCAGCCATGTCCCCGGGACAGGGATGGCCAAAAACATTCAGTACTTC.

This clonotype came up many times. The rearrangement uses TRBV20-1 and TRBJ1-2; no reliable D call. This CDR3 has 11 residues. The V and J ends lost 1 base and 4 bases respectively, with 4 bases between them. The germline V gene has CDR1 DFQATT and CDR2 SNEGSKA (reference sequence). CDR3 loop: CSARVGYGYTF. The CDR3 DNA sequence: TGCAGTGCTAGAGTAGGCTATGGCTACACCTTC.

The V call is TRBV6-4, the J call TRBJ2-3, with D unclear. V lost 4 bases, J lost 2 bases, and 7 bases lay in between. The CDR3 is 13 amino acids. Germline V gives CDR1 MRHNA, CDR2 SNTAGT. CDR3 loop: CASSASPTDTQYF. The CDR3 DNA reads as TGTGCCAGCAGTGCCAGCCCCACAGATACGCAGTATTTT.

This clonotype was seen a few times. This rearrangement joins TRBV7-3 to TRBJ2-7; D gene ambiguous. Deletions cut 5 bases from V and 7 bases from J, with 15 bases between. CDR1 and CDR2 from the germline V gene are SGHTA and FQGTGA. The CDR3 covers 13 residues. CDR3 nucleotide sequence: TGTGCCAGCAGCCTGGAATCCGGCAATGAGCAGTACTTC. Translated, it gives CASSLESGNEQYF.

This clonotype was found a few times. V usage is TRBV7-6 and J usage is TRBJ2-3; unclear D gene. The germline V gene encodes CDR1 SGHVS and CDR2 FNYEAQ. The length of the CDR3 is 14 residues. Trimming shortened V by 2 bases and J by 7 bases, and 13 bases separated the two germline ends. CDR3 sequence (DNA): TGTGCCAGCAGCTTACTGTTTGCGACCCATACGCAGTATTTT. Translated, it gives CASSLLFATHTQYF.

This clonotype has a count of ten or more. The J gene is TRBJ2-3, the V gene TRBV7-2; the D gene is possibly TRBD2 (6 bases). Trimming stripped 1 base from V and 0 bases from J, with 11 bases between. The CDR3 extends over 16 amino acids. The germline V gene has CDR1 SGHTA and CDR2 FQGNSA. The CDR3 sequence: CASSLVGGESTDTQYF. CDR3 DNA sequence: TGTGCCAGCAGCTTAGTTGGCGGGGAGAGCACAGATACGCAGTATTTT.

There are a few counts of this clonotype. This chain connects TRBV20-1 to TRBJ1-2; a possible D gene is TRBD1 (5 bases). CDR3 length: 11 residues. Trimming cost V 3 bases and J 4 bases, with 6 bases left between them. Germline CDR1 reads DFQATT; CDR2 reads SNEGSKA (reference sequence). The CDR3 spells CSASGAYGYTF. The DNA for the CDR3 is TGCAGTGCTAGTGGGGCCTATGGCTACACCTTC.

The chain joins TRBV20-1 to TRBJ2-2; either TRBD1 or TRBD2 may fit D (5 bases each). CDR1 is DFQATT, CDR2 SNEGSKA, per germline (reference sequence). Trimming cost V 8 bases and J 12 bases, with 19 bases left between them. This CDR3 is built from 12 residues. The CDR3 DNA sequence: TGCAGTCTGAGGGACCGGGCACGTCAGCTGTTTTTT. Translated: CSLRDRARQLFF.